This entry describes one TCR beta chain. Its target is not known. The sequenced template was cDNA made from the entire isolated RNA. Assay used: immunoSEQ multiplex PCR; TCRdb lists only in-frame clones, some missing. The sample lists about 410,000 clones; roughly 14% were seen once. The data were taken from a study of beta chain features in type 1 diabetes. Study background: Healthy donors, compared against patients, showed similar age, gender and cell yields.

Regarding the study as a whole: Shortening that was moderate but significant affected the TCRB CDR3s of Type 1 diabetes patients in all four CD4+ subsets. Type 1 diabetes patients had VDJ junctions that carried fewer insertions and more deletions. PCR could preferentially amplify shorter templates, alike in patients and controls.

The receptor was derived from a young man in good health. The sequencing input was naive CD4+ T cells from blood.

CDR3: CASSRTTSAIQETQYF. CDR3 in DNA: TGTGCCAGCAGCCGTACGACTAGCGCGATCCAAGAGACCCAGTACTTC. The gene calls are TRBV9 and TRBJ2-5; TRBD2 matches 8 bases. CDR1 SGDLS and CDR2 YYNGEE come from the germline V gene. The junction had 9 bases not matched to a gene; V was cut back by 4 bases and J by 1 base. The CDR3 is 16 amino acids.